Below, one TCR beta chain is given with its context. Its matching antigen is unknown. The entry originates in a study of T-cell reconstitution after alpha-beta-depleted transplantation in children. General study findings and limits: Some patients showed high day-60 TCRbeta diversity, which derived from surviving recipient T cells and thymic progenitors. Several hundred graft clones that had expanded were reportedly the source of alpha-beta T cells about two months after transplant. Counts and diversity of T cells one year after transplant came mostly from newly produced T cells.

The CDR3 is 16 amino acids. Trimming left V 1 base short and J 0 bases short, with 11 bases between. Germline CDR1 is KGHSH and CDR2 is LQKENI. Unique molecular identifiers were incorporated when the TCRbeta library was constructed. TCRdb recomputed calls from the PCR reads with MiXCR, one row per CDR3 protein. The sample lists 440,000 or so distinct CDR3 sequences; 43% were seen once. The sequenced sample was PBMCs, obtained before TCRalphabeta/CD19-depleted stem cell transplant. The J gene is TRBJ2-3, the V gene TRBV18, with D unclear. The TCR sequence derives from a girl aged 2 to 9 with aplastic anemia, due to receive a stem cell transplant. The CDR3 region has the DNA TGTGCCAGCTCACCACAGCCAGCCCTTAGCACAGATACGCAGTATTTT. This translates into CASSPQPALSTDTQYF.